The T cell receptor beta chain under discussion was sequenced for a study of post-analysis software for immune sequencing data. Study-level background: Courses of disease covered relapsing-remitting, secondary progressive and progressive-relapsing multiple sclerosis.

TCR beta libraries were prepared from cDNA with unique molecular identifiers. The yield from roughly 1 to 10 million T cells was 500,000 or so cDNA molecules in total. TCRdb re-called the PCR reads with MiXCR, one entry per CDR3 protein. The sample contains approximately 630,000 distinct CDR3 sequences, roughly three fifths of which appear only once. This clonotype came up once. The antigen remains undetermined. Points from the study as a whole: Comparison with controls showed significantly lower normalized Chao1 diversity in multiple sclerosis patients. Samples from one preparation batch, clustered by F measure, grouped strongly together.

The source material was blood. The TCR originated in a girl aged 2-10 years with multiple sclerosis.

Here the CDR3 reads CASTGRRNTEAFF. The CDR3 DNA reads as TGTGCCAGCACAGGCAGGAGGAACACTGAAGCTTTCTTT. The chain employs TRBV2 and TRBJ1-1; no reliable D call. The V end was cut by 7 bases, the J end by 1 base, with 10 bases between. Germline CDR1 SNHLY, CDR2 FYNNEI. There are 13 residues in the CDR3.